This T cell receptor beta chain was profiled in a study of cytomegalovirus exposure and HLA in healthy donors. Whole-study findings and limits: A previous analysis found most TCR beta V segments productive roughly 87% or roughly 30% of the time.

Of note for this clone: The antigen is undetermined.

Amplification used 60 Vbeta primers and 13 Jbeta primers. The assay was immunoSEQ multiplex PCR, and TCRdb's table has in-frame clones only and misses some. The sample table includes some 130,000 clones. V lost 4 bases to trimming and J lost 5 bases, with 20 bases between them. The CDR3 contains 16 residues. The germline V gene has CDR1 LNHNV and CDR2 YYDKDF (reference sequence). The receptor comes from a woman aged 60-75 years in good health and CMV-seronegative. The chain is built from TRBV15 and TRBJ1-1; D perhaps matches TRBD1 (6 bases). The sample was PBMCs. The CDR3 is CATSTEDSTLTTEAFF. DNA for the CDR3: TGTGCCACCAGCACAGAGGACAGTACCCTTACAACTGAAGCTTTCTTT.